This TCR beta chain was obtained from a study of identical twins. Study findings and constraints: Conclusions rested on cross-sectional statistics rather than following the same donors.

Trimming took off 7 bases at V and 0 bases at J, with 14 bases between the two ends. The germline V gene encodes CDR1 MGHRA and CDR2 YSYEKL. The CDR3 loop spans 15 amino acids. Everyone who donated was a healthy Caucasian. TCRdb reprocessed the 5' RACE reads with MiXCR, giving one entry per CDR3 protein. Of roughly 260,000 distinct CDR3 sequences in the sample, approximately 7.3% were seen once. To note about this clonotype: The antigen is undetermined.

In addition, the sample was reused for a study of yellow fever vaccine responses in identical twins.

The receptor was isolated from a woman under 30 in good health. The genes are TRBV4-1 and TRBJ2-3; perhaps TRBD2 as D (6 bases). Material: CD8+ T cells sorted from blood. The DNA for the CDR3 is TGCGCCAGCAAAGACACCGGGACTAGCACAGATACGCAGTATTTT. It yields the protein CASKDTGTSTDTQYF.